These 2 T cell receptor beta chains were sequenced from one sample in a study of blood T cells in healthy people across ages. Combining a sample-barcoded 5' primer with a J-beta primer mix, a second PCR ran for roughly 7 to 11 cycles. TCRdb reprocessed the 5' RACE reads with MiXCR, giving one entry per CDR3 protein. Of 590,000 or so distinct CDR3 sequences in the sample, approximately 30% were seen once. Sequencing was performed on blood. All receptors come from an elderly woman in good health.

V and J are TRBV20-1 and TRBJ1-1, with a possible D match to TRBD1 (6 bases). The CDR3 runs 13 residues. The germline V and J ends were trimmed by 6 bases and 1 base, with 12 bases remaining between them. Germline-derived CDR1 and CDR2 are DFQATT and SNEGSKA (reference sequence). The CDR3 coding sequence is TGCAGTGCAGGGGGACGGGAGAACACTGAAGCTTTCTTT. This encodes CSAGGRENTEAFF.

This clonotype has at least ten counts. The rearrangement links TRBV13 to TRBJ2-3; 11 bases fit TRBD2. CDR1 and CDR2 (germline): PRHDT, FYEKMQ (reference sequence). Trimming at V came to 3 bases and at J to 1 base, leaving 6 bases not matched to a gene. The CDR3 sequence is 17 residues long. In DNA form, the CDR3 reads TGTGCCAGCAGCTTGGCCGTAGCGGGGGGGCGCACAGATACGCAGTATTTT. Protein sequence: CASSLAVAGGRTDTQYF.